Listed here are 2 T cell receptor beta chains from one sample, sequenced in a study of PD-L1 blockade in urothelial cancer. Documented time point: pretreatment peripheral blood. Data came from immunoSEQ multiplex PCR; TCRdb stores just in-frame clones and leaves some out. The sample gives roughly 130,000 clones, 65% to 85% of which show up once; around 3.2% is in the top ten. This specimen consisted of PBMCs, obtained around atezolizumab (anti-PD-L1) treatment. The origin of the receptors is a man aged 50-60 years with urothelial cancer.

The chain is built from TRBV18 and TRBJ1-4; D is ambiguous. V dropped 3 bases and J dropped 4 bases, with 9 bases sitting between them. The CDR3 has 14 residues. The V gene's germline CDR1 is KGHSH and CDR2 LQKENI. The CDR3 loop is CASSPRGGNEKLFF. Here the CDR3 DNA reads TGTGCCAGCTCACCTCGAGGAGGTAATGAAAAACTGTTTTTT. The variable domain in full, completed from reference TRBV18 and TRBJ1-4, reads NAGVMQNPRHLVRRRGQEARLRCSPMKGHSHVYWYRQLPEEGLKFMVYLQKENIIDESGMPKERFSAEFPKEGPSILRIQQVVRGDSAAYFCASSPRGGNEKLFFGSGTQLSVL.

V is TRBV6-5 and J is TRBJ2-1; 8 bases align to TRBD1. J gave up 8 bases and V 4 bases, and 10 bases lay outside the gene matches. The CDR3 loop spans 15 amino acids. Germline CDR1 reads MNHEY; CDR2 reads SVGAGI. CDR3: CASSSHGTGSHEQFF. The CDR3 DNA is TGTGCCAGCAGTTCCCACGGGACAGGTTCCCATGAGCAGTTCTTC.